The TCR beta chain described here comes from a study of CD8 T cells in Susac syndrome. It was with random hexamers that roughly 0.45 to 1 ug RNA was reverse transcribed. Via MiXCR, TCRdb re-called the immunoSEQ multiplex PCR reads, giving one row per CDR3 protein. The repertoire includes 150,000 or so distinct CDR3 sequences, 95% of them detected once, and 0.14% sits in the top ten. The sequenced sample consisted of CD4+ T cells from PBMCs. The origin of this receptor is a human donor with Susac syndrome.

CDR3 nucleotides: TGCGCCACCTCCGACAGATCGAGCTCCTACGAGCAGTACTTC. Protein sequence: CATSDRSSSYEQYF. The rearrangement joins TRBV23-1 to TRBJ2-7, with D tentatively TRBD1 (5 bases). Being an ORF, TRBV23-1 has a function that is uncertain. Deletions cut 10 bases from V and 0 bases from J, with 16 bases between. The CDR3 extends over 14 amino acids.